The 18 T cell receptor beta chains reported below all come from one sample, sequenced in a study of cytomegalovirus exposure and HLA in healthy donors. A multiplex PCR was run with 60 Vbeta primers and 13 Jbeta primers. Sequenced by immunoSEQ multiplex PCR; TCRdb stores in-frame clones only, minus some. The repertoire includes about 200,000 clones, about 79% of them detected once, and roughly 0.098% sits in the top ten. The specimen sequenced was PBMCs. These receptors all come from a boy aged 2 to 9 in good health and CMV-seronegative.

V gene TRBV7-3 combines with J gene TRBJ2-2, with D uncertain. The CDR3 runs to 13 residues. The germline V gene has CDR1 SGHTA and CDR2 FQGTGA. Trimming pared 6 bases from V and 6 bases from J, leaving 11 bases between. CDR3 nucleotides: TGTGCCAGCAGATTGGGCATGGCCGGGGAGCTGTTTTTT. This gives the protein CASRLGMAGELFF.

V and J are TRBV6-6 and TRBJ2-1; 7 nucleotides match TRBD1. The junction had 2 bases not matched to a gene; V was cut back by 5 bases and J by 1 base. The CDR3 loop spans 14 amino acids. Germline V gene data show CDR1 as MNHNY and CDR2 as SVGAGI (reference sequence). DNA of the CDR3: TGTGCCAGCAGTAGACAGGGTTCCTACAATGAGCAGTTCTTC. It yields the protein CASSRQGSYNEQFF.

The V and J genes are TRBV6-1 and TRBJ2-7; TRBD2 agrees at 12 bases. Germline V gene lookup returns CDR1 MNHNS and CDR2 SASEGT. The CDR3 is 15 amino acids. The V segment lost 6 bases and the J segment 7 bases; nucleotides outside the gene matches: 10. The DNA for the CDR3 is TGTGCCAGCAGAGTCACTAGCGGGGGGCCGGGGGAGCAGTACTTC. It codes for CASRVTSGGPGEQYF.

This clone has a single count. This chain uses TRBV27 with TRBJ2-1, with D tentatively TRBD1 (6 bases). Germline V CDR1 and CDR2: MNHEY, SMNVEV (reference sequence). V lost 8 bases to trimming and J lost 7 bases, with 18 bases between them. This CDR3 is 14 amino acids long. The CDR3 nucleotides are TGTGCCAGCCTTGGGGGCGAATTTGGAAATGAGCAGTTCTTC. Translated: CASLGGEFGNEQFF.

This chain links TRBV2 with TRBJ2-5; 8 bases align to TRBD2. The CDR3 spans 14 residues. The V gene end was trimmed by 7 bases and the J gene end by 3 bases; junction bases not matched to a gene: 7. The V gene's germline CDR1 is SNHLY and CDR2 FYNNEI. CDR3 DNA: TGTGCCAGCATTCCCGGTAGCGGGGAAGAGACCCAGTACTTC. This encodes CASIPGSGEETQYF.

The rearrangement links TRBV5-1 to TRBJ1-3; 8 bases match TRBD1. Looked up from germline, CDR1 is SGHRS and CDR2 is YFSETQ. With V trimmed by 4 bases and J by 2 bases, 8 bases remained unmatched. The CDR3 is 16 residues long. The CDR3 nucleotides are TGCGCCAGCAGCACACAACAGGGGGTAGCTGGAAACACCATATATTTT. Translation: CASSTQQGVAGNTIYF.

The chain joins TRBV7-9 to TRBJ2-7; 7 bases are shared with TRBD1. The CDR3 has 15 residues. Trimming at V came to 0 bases and at J to 5 bases, leaving 7 bases not matched to a gene. Per the germline V gene, CDR1 is SEHNR and CDR2 is FQNEAQ (reference sequence). CDR3 residues: CASSLAAGGFNEQYF. The CDR3 bases are TGTGCCAGCAGCTTAGCGGCAGGGGGTTTTAACGAGCAGTACTTC.

CDR3 nucleotide sequence: TGTGCCAGCAGCCCATGGGGGGGCGCGGACACTGAAGCTTTCTTT. The encoded protein is CASSPWGGADTEAFF. The chain joins TRBV7-2 to TRBJ1-1; a possible D gene is TRBD1 (6 bases). Germline lookup yields CDR1 SGHTA and CDR2 FQGNSA. With 5 bases removed from V and 3 bases from J, the gap between germline ends came to 16 bases. The CDR3 extends over 15 amino acids.

The chain is built from TRBV7-8 and TRBJ2-7, with D maybe TRBD2 (6 bases). The CDR3 covers 14 residues. V dropped 1 base and J dropped 1 base, with 8 bases sitting between them. Per the germline V gene, CDR1 is SGHVS and CDR2 is FQNEAQ. CDR3 sequence (DNA): TGTGCCAGCAGCTTAGAGCGGGTTTCCTACGAGCAGTACTTC. This encodes CASSLERVSYEQYF.

The chain has TRBV7-2 and TRBJ2-5; 8 bases map to TRBD2. Germline CDR1 SGHTA, CDR2 FQGNSA. CDR3 length equals 15 residues. Unmatched junction bases numbered 7, after V lost 2 bases and J lost 5 bases. The CDR3 region is CASSLLSGGPETQYF. The CDR3 coding sequence is TGTGCCAGCAGCTTATTGTCGGGGGGGCCGGAGACCCAGTACTTC.

CDR3 in amino acids: CASSCLDRDRETQYF. The CDR3 nucleotides read TGTGCCAGCAGCTGCCTCGACAGGGATCGAGAGACCCAGTACTTC. This chain links TRBV5-6 with TRBJ2-5, with TRBD1 matching over 7 bases. The CDR3 covers 15 residues. J gave up 4 bases and V 3 bases, and 9 bases lay outside the gene matches. The germline V gene has CDR1 SGHDT and CDR2 YYEEEE.

This chain joins TRBV7-2 and TRBJ2-2, with D possibly TRBD1 on 5 matching bases. Looked up from germline, CDR1 is SGHTA and CDR2 is FQGNSA. V was shortened by 1 base and J by 2 bases, with 5 bases between the two germline ends. The CDR3 covers 14 residues. CDR3 loop: CASSLGGNTGELFF. In DNA, the CDR3 is TGTGCCAGCAGCTTAGGGGGCAACACCGGGGAGCTGTTTTTT. Complete variable domain (other parts from reference TRBV7-2 and TRBJ2-2): GAGVSQSPSNKVTEKGKDVELRCDPISGHTALYWYRQSLGQGLEFLIYFQGNSAPDKSGLPSDRFSAERTGGSVSTLTIQRTQQEDSAVYLCASSLGGNTGELFFGEGSRLTVL.

The gene calls are TRBV30 and TRBJ1-4, with TRBD1 as a possible D gene (6 bases). CDR1 GTSNPN and CDR2 SVGIG come from the germline V gene (reference sequence). The germline V and J ends were trimmed by 8 bases and 7 bases, with 29 bases remaining between them. The CDR3 spans 17 residues. CDR3 in amino acids: CATTGGGQGRLGEKLFF. CDR3 in DNA: TGTGCCACGACGGGGGGGGGCCAAGGCCGGCTGGGTGAAAAACTGTTTTTT. Drawing the rest from reference TRBV30 and TRBJ1-4, the complete variable domain is SQTIHQWPATLVQPVGSPLSLECTVEGTSNPNLYWYRQAAGRGLQLLFYSVGIGQISSEVPQNLSASRPQDRQFILSSKKLLLSDSGFYLCATTGGGQGRLGEKLFFGSGTQLSVL.

The chain joins TRBV19 to TRBJ1-3; a weak D match, TRBD1 (6 bases). CDR1 is LNHDA, CDR2 SQIVND, per germline (reference sequence). Trimming took off 3 bases at V and 9 bases at J, with 12 bases between the two ends. The CDR3 runs to 13 residues. The CDR3 reads CASSMVQGVTIYF. The CDR3 region has the DNA TGTGCCAGTAGTATGGTACAGGGAGTCACCATATATTTT.

The chain has TRBV27 and TRBJ2-2, with TRBD2 matching over 11 bases. Losses at the gene ends were 6 bases for V and 0 bases for J; bases not matched to a gene: 3. The CDR3 is 16 amino acids. Looked up from germline, CDR1 is MNHEY and CDR2 is SMNVEV (reference sequence). This CDR3 is CASSFSGGANTGELFF. DNA of the CDR3: TGTGCCAGCAGCTTTAGCGGGGGGGCGAACACCGGGGAGCTGTTTTTT.

Comments on this clone: At one end, the junction sequence differs from germline, possibly due to a read error. The chain links TRBV7-9 to TRBJ2-1, with D perhaps TRBD2 (5 bases). This CDR3 contains 14 residues. The germline CDR1 and CDR2 sequences are SEHNR and FQNEAQ (reference sequence). Written as DNA, the CDR3 is TGTTCCAGCAGCTTACGGACTTCCTACAATGAGCAGTTCTTC. This gives the protein CSSSLRTSYNEQFF.

The CDR3 bases are TGCGCCAGCAGCCAAGACTCAGGGGAGTCGAGTACCGGGGAGCTGTTTTTT. Translated: CASSQDSGESSTGELFF. The chain recombines TRBV4-1 with TRBJ2-2, with D possibly being TRBD1 (6 bases). The CDR3 covers 17 residues. Between the trimmed V and J ends, which lost 0 bases and 5 bases, there was a span of 16 bases. CDR1 is MGHRA, CDR2 YSYEKL, per germline.

CDR3 nucleotide sequence: TGTGCCAGCAGCGGTAGCGGGGGGGCCGGAAATGAGCAGTTCTTC. It yields the protein CASSGSGGAGNEQFF. The chain is built from TRBV9 and TRBJ2-1; 11 bases are shared with TRBD2. CDR3 length: 15 amino acids. With V trimmed by 3 bases and J by 7 bases, 6 bases remained unmatched. Germline V gives CDR1 SGDLS, CDR2 YYNGEE. Using reference TRBV9 and TRBJ2-1 for the parts outside the CDR3, the full variable domain is DSGVTQTPKHLITATGQRVTLRCSPRSGDLSVYWYQQSLDQGLQFLIQYYNGEERAKGNILERFSAQQFPDLHSELNLSSLELGDSALYFCASSGSGGAGNEQFFGPGTRLTVL.